This entry features one T cell receptor beta chain sequence. This specimen belongs to a study of shared clonotypes between healthy human individuals. Generated by immunoSEQ multiplex PCR, the TCRdb table keeps only in-frame clones and is missing some. The sample records about 1.5 million clones, 95% to 99% being singletons. Trimming pared 5 bases from V and 7 bases from J, leaving 14 bases between. Per germline, CDR1 SEHNR and CDR2 FQNEAQ (reference sequence). The CDR3 extends over 13 amino acids. The TCR comes from a man aged 25-45 years in good health. The rearrangement joins TRBV7-9 to TRBJ1-2; no clear D gene. The sample taken for sequencing was naive CD4+ T cells sorted from blood. Documented subset: CD45RA+ positively selected. The CDR3 protein is CASSPSVSFGYTF. The CDR3 coding sequence is TGTGCCAGCAGCCCCTCCGTTAGCTTTGGCTACACCTTC.